This T cell receptor (beta chain) was retrieved from a study of vaccination effects on CD4 cells after COVID-19. Across the study: From a couple of convalescent patients, samples were taken 16 days and one week before vaccination.

Between the trimmed V and J ends, which lost 2 bases and 5 bases, there was a span of 9 bases. The CDR3 is 13 amino acids. The germline V gene has CDR1 SGHTA and CDR2 FQGNSA. Using immunoSEQ multiplex PCR, the repertoire was profiled, and TCRdb retains in-frame clones only, with some absent. In the table there are about 45,000 clones, 65% to 70% of which are singletons. CD4+ T cells specific for antigen were expanded with viral peptide pools by the ViraFEST assay before sequencing. When around ten days of culture had elapsed, CD4+ T cells were isolated. It was between March and December 2020 that the person had a SARS-CoV-2 infection confirmed by PCR. By sample share, this clone is medium-sized. Antigen: not known. Other DNA sequences in this specimen translate into the identical CDR3.

The specimen comprised CD4+ T cells from PBMCs cultured with a peptide pool, sampled before COVID-19 vaccination. This TCR came from a human donor who had a prior SARS-CoV-2 infection. The V gene is TRBV7-2, the J gene TRBJ2-5; no reliable D call. The CDR3 reads CASSLSLGETQYF. The CDR3 nucleotides read TGTGCCAGCAGCTTATCCCTGGGGGAGACCCAGTACTTC.